This T cell receptor beta chain was captured by sequencing in a study of neurological immune-mediated disorders. Study-level points and caveats: There were no CDR3 amino acid sequences shared by expanded clones across subjects, a result suggesting private repertoires in all groups.

Preparation of the unsorted libraries drew on 2 million PBMCs stored at -80 C. 5'RACE employing 10-nucleotide random UMIs yielded the cDNA. TCRdb passed the 5' RACE reads through MiXCR, listing each CDR3 protein once. In the table there are tens of thousands of distinct CDR3 sequences, 4.5% to 6.5% of which are singletons. Germline CDR1 reads SGHRS; CDR2 reads YFSETQ. Trimming left V 4 bases short and J 4 bases short, with 11 bases between. There are 13 residues in the CDR3. This clonotype was picked up many times. The antigen remains unidentified. This clonotype originated in a woman younger than 45 with multiple sclerosis. The sample consisted of PBMCs. This sequence joins TRBV5-1 and TRBJ2-5; D uncertain. CDR3 in amino acids: CASSPPAAETQYF. CDR3 nucleotide sequence: TGCGCCAGCAGCCCTCCAGCCGCAGAGACCCAGTACTTC.